This T cell receptor (beta chain) comes out of a study of cytomegalovirus exposure and HLA in healthy donors. Whole-study findings and limits: Researchers reported from a later analysis that most CMV-associated TCR beta chains appeared HLA-restricted.

Germline assignment: CDR1 SNHLY and CDR2 FYNNEI. CDR3 length: 14 amino acids. Researchers ran the PCR with 60 Vbeta and 13 Jbeta primers. TCRdb keeps only in-frame clones here, not all; method: immunoSEQ multiplex PCR. The sample includes approximately 160,000 clones, roughly 80% seen only once; the top ten take approximately 0.8%. On this clone itself: Its cognate antigen is unknown.

This TCR derives from a woman aged 18-30 years in good health and CMV-seronegative. This sequence joins TRBV2 and TRBJ2-5; 7 bases are shared with TRBD2. TRBJ2-7 matches the DNA end more closely, so the J call is doubtful. The sequencing sample was made of PBMCs. In DNA, the CDR3 is TGTGCCAGCAGTGCCGAGCGGGATGGCAACGAGCAGTACTTC. As protein: CASSAERDGNEQYF.